The 12 T cell receptor beta chains reported below all come from one sample, sequenced in a study of T cells in Graves' hyperthyroidism and ophthalmopathy. Amplification of TCR beta CDR3 regions used RNA as the template. HTBI primers were employed in a first-round RT-PCR of the TCR CDR3. A single record per CDR3 protein comes from TCRdb applying MiXCR to the multiplex PCR reads. The sample lists about 590,000 distinct CDR3 sequences, about 15% occurring once. What was sequenced was blood. Receptors were obtained from a woman aged 25 to 39 with Graves' hyperthyroidism.

This clonotype was recorded at least ten times. The V gene is TRBV19, the J gene TRBJ2-3; 8 bases match TRBD2. The CDR3 is made up of 13 amino acids. V was clipped by 5 bases and J by 6 bases; unmatched bases: 4. Germline CDR1 reads LNHDA; CDR2 reads SQIVND (reference sequence). The CDR3: CASSASGSDTQYF. In DNA form, the CDR3 reads TGTGCCAGTAGTGCCAGCGGGAGTGATACGCAGTATTTT.

This clonotype has a count of ten or more. This chain uses TRBV6-1 with TRBJ2-7; D not certain. Trimming shortened V by 3 bases and J by 3 bases, and 15 bases separated the two germline ends. The germline V gene encodes CDR1 MNHNS and CDR2 SASEGT. This CDR3 has 15 residues. CDR3: CASSDPIRARYEQYF. The DNA of the CDR3 is TGTGCCAGCAGTGACCCCATTAGGGCCCGCTACGAGCAGTACTTC.

The chain employs TRBV19 and TRBJ1-2; no clear D gene. Germline lookup yields CDR1 LNHDA and CDR2 SQIVND (reference sequence). This CDR3 has 14 amino acids. The V end lost 3 bases, the J end lost 0 bases, and 8 bases lay between the germline ends. The CDR3 nucleotides are TGTGCCAGTAGTATGAGAACAGCTAACTATGGCTACACCTTC. Translated: CASSMRTANYGYTF. The full variable domain, rest sourced from reference TRBV19 and TRBJ1-2, is DGGITQSPKYLFRKEGQNVTLSCEQNLNHDAMYWYRQDPGQGLRLIYYSQIVNDFQKGDIAEGYSVSREKKESFPLTVTSAQKNPTAFYLCASSMRTANYGYTFGSGTRLTVV.

This clonotype was seen at least ten times. V usage is TRBV2 and J usage is TRBJ1-5; D is ambiguous. The CDR3 totals 14 residues. Germline V gene data show CDR1 as SNHLY and CDR2 as FYNNEI. Trimming cost V 4 bases and J 2 bases, with 9 bases left between them. The CDR3 region has the DNA TGTGCCAGCAGTGGGTACGGGGGCAATCAGCCCCAGCATTTT. Encoded protein: CASSGYGGNQPQHF. The entire variable domain, with the rest obtained from reference TRBV2 and TRBJ1-5, is as follows: EPEVTQTPSHQVTQMGQEVILRCVPISNHLYFYWYRQILGQKVEFLVSFYNNEISEKSEIFDDQFSVERPDGSNFTLKIRSTKLEDSAMYFCASSGYGGNQPQHFGDGTRLSIL.

This clonotype was picked up many times. This chain connects TRBV27 to TRBJ2-2, with D unresolved. Trimming took 2 bases from V and 3 from J, leaving 7 bases between them. This CDR3 has 14 residues. CDR1 is MNHEY and CDR2 is SMNVEV in the germline V gene (reference sequence). For the CDR3, the DNA is TGTGCCAGCAGTTTAGAGGATTACACCGGGGAGCTGTTTTTT. Its protein product is CASSLEDYTGELFF.

This clonotype has a count of ten or more. The CDR3 bases are TGCGCCAGCAGCTTGGCCTTCGTAGCGGAGGGGTCCTACAATGAGCAGTTCTTC. Translating it yields CASSLAFVAEGSYNEQFF. The chain combines TRBV5-1 with TRBJ2-1; a weak D match, TRBD2 (6 bases). The CDR3 is made up of 18 amino acids. Germline V gene sequence: CDR1 SGHRS, CDR2 YFSETQ. Trimming took off 0 bases at V and 1 base at J, with 17 bases between the two ends.

This clonotype was counted at least ten times. The chain recombines TRBV5-1 with TRBJ2-5; 9 nucleotides align to TRBD1. V shed 2 bases and J 4 bases; nucleotides not matched to a gene: 3. Germline-derived CDR1 and CDR2 are SGHRS and YFSETQ. This CDR3 comprises 14 residues. Written as DNA, the CDR3 is TGCGCCAGCAGCTTCCAGGACAGGGGAGAGACCCAGTACTTC. Its protein is CASSFQDRGETQYF. Full variable domain (remainder filled in from reference TRBV5-1 and TRBJ2-5): KAGVTQTPRYLIKTRGQQVTLSCSPISGHRSVSWYQQTPGQGLQFLFEYFSETQRNKGNFPGRFSGRQFSNSRSEMNVSTLELGDSALYLCASSFQDRGETQYFGPGTRLLVL.

The chain recombines TRBV14 with TRBJ2-1, with D possibly being TRBD2 (6 bases). The CDR3 has 15 residues. Trimming removed 2 bases from V and 3 bases from J, with 11 bases in between. Germline CDR1 is SGHDN and CDR2 is FVKESK. CDR3 in DNA: TGTGCCAGCAGCCAAACCGGGAGTTTCTACAATGAGCAGTTCTTC. This gives the protein CASSQTGSFYNEQFF. Complete variable domain (other parts from reference TRBV14 and TRBJ2-1): EAGVTQFPSHSVIEKGQTVTLRCDPISGHDNLYWYRRVMGKEIKFLLHFVKESKQDESGMPNNRFLAERTGGTYSTLKVQPAELEDSGVYFCASSQTGSFYNEQFFGPGTRLTVL.

The CDR3 spells CASSPRGWEGQGNEQFF. The CDR3 region has the DNA TGTGCCAGCAGTCCTCGTGGGTGGGAGGGCCAGGGGAATGAGCAGTTCTTC. This rearrangement joins TRBV27 to TRBJ2-1, with a possible D match to TRBD2 (7 bases). V was clipped by 5 bases and J by 7 bases, with 24 bases between them. The CDR3 length is 17 residues. Per germline, CDR1 MNHEY and CDR2 SMNVEV (reference sequence).

This clonotype has ten or more counts. This chain connects TRBV20-1 to TRBJ2-1; 10 nucleotides agree with TRBD2. Germline CDR1 reads DFQATT; CDR2 reads SNEGSKA (reference sequence). CDR3 length equals 14 residues. The trim removed 3 bases at V and 8 bases at J, leaving 7 bases unmatched. The CDR3 DNA sequence: TGCAGTGCTAGCTTGGCTAGCGGGAGCTATGAGCAGTTCTTC. Amino acid sequence: CSASLASGSYEQFF.

The chain has TRBV6-1 and TRBJ2-2; D is possibly TRBD1 (6 bases). CDR1 and CDR2 from the germline V gene are MNHNS and SASEGT. CDR3 length equals 13 residues. V lost 5 bases and J lost 7, with 11 bases in between. The CDR3 DNA is TGTGCCAGCAGTTCCAGGGGAATCGGGGAGCTGTTTTTT. The encoded protein is CASSSRGIGELFF.

The CDR3 reads CASHSGPRRNTEAFF. The CDR3 bases are TGTGCCAGCCACTCGGGCCCCCGAAGGAACACTGAAGCTTTCTTT. The chain recombines TRBV6-1 with TRBJ1-1; no clear D. Germline loops: CDR1 MNHNS, CDR2 SASEGT. This CDR3 is 15 amino acids long. Trimming left V 8 bases short and J 1 base short, with 17 bases between.